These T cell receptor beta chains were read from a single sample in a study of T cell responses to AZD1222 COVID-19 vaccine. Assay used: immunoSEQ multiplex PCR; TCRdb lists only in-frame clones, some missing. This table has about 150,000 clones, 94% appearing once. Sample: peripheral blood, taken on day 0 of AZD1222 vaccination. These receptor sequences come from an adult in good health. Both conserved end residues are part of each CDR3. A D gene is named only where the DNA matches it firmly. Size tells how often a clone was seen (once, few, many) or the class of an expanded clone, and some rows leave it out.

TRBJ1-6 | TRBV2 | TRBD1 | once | CASRARTGNSPLHF | TGTGCCAGCAGAGCCCGGACAGGGAATTCACCCCTCCACTTT
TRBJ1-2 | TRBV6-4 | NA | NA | CASKTGGAVGYCYTF | TGTGCCAGCAAAACCGGGGGCGCGGTAGGGTACTGCTACACCTTC
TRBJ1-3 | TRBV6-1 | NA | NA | CASSESGASGNTIYF | TGTGCCAGCAGTGAATCAGGGGCCTCTGGAAACACCATATATTTT
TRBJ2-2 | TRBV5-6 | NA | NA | CASSPVTDSNTGELFF | TGTGCCAGCAGCCCGGTGACCGATTCGAACACCGGGGAGCTGTTTTTT
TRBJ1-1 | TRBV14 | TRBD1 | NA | CASSPVTGVNTEAFF | TGTGCCAGCAGCCCAGTTACAGGGGTGAACACTGAAGCTTTCTTT
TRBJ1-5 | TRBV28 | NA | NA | CASTYGAVPTDF | TGTGCCAGCACCTACGGGGCGGTCCCCACGGATTTT
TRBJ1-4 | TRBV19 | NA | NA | CASSIGGAGDEKLFF | TGTGCCAGTAGTATAGGGGGTGCAGGGGATGAAAAACTGTTTTTT
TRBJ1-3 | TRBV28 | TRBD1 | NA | CASSFRFGRGYGNTIYF | TGTGCCAGCAGTTTTCGGTTTGGCAGGGGGTACGGAAACACCATATATTTT
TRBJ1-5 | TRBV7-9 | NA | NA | CASSFEGEGNQPQHF | TGTGCCAGCAGCTTTGAAGGGGAAGGCAATCAGCCCCAGCATTTT
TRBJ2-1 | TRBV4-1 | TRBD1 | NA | CASSPGQGYNEQFF | TGCGCCAGCAGCCCCGGACAGGGCTACAATGAGCAGTTCTTC
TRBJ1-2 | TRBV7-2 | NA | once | CASSLPGLYGYTF | TGTGCCAGCAGCTTACCAGGGCTGTATGGCTACACCTTC
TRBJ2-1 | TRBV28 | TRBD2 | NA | CASRASSGAVYNEQFF | TGTGCCAGCAGAGCTTCTAGCGGGGCGGTCTACAATGAGCAGTTCTTC
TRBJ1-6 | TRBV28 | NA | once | CASITTGLDNSPLHF | TGTGCCAGCATCACGACAGGTTTGGATAATTCACCCCTCCACTTT
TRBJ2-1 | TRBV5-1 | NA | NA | CASSLASSILLGEQFF | TGCGCCAGCAGCTTGGCGTCTTCCATCCTACTAGGGGAGCAGTTCTTC
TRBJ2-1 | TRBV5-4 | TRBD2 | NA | CASSGRTSSDEQFF | TGTGCCAGCAGCGGGAGGACTAGCAGCGATGAGCAGTTCTTC
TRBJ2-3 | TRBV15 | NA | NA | CATSRDGSDTQYF | TGTGCCACCAGCAGAGATGGTTCAGATACGCAGTATTTT
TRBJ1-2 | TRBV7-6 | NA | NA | CASSSSSLSGADGYTF | TGTGCCAGCAGCTCTTCCTCCCTTAGCGGGGCGGATGGCTACACCTTC
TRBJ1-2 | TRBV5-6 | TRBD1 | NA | CASSLALVKDRGRNYGYTF | TGTGCCAGCAGCTTGGCCCTAGTAAAGGACAGGGGGCGCAACTATGGCTACACCTTC
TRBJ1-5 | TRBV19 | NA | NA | CASNLLRQPQHF | TGTGCCAGCAATCTACTTCGTCAGCCCCAGCATTTT
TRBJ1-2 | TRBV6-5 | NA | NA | CASSYSPTLSNYGYTF | TGTGCCAGCAGTTACTCCCCCACACTCAGTAACTATGGCTACACCTTC
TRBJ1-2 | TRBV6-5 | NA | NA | CASSYSQGMSYGYTF | TGTGCCAGCAGTTACTCGCAGGGGATGAGCTATGGCTACACCTTC
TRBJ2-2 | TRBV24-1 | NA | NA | CATSDAGVATGELFF | TGTGCCACCAGTGACGCAGGGGTCGCCACCGGGGAGCTGTTTTTT
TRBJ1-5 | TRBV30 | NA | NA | CAWNWGSGQPQHF | TGTGCCTGGAATTGGGGGTCAGGCCAGCCCCAGCATTTT
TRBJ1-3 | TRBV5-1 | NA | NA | CASSLGDSGNTIYF | TGCGCCAGCAGCTTAGGAGACTCTGGAAACACCATATATTTT
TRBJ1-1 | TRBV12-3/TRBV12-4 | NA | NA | CASSFESNTEAFF | TGTGCCAGCAGTTTTGAATCCAACACTGAAGCTTTCTTT
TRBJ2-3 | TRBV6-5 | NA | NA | CASSSHTRRTDTQYF | TGTGCCAGCAGTTCCCACACGAGACGTACAGATACGCAGTATTTT
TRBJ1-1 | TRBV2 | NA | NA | CASSGRENTEAFF | TGTGCCAGCAGTGGCAGGGAGAACACTGAAGCTTTCTTT
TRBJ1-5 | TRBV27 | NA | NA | CASRPSGSPNQPQHF | TGTGCCAGCAGACCCTCGGGAAGCCCCAATCAGCCCCAGCATTTT
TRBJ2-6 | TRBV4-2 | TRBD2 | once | CASSQPSGAGANVLTF | TGTGCCAGCAGCCAACCTAGCGGGGCTGGGGCCAACGTCCTGACTTTC
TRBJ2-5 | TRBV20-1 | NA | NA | CSARSPSSQYF | TGCAGTGCTAGATCCCCTAGCTCCCAGTACTTC
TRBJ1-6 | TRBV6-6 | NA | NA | CASSRVTVLGALTGDSPLHF | TGTGCCAGCAGCCGGGTCACAGTACTGGGGGCTTTGACTGGGGATTCACCCCTCCACTTT
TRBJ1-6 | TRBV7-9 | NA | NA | CASSPQGDSPLHF | TGTGCCAGCAGCCCCCAGGGTGATTCACCCCTCCACTTT
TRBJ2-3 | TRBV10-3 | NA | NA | CAISDSSAERDTQYF | TGTGCCATCAGTGACTCCTCAGCGGAGAGGGATACGCAGTATTTT
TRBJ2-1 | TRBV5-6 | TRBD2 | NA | CASSPWTSGPSYNEQFF | TGTGCCAGCAGCCCCTGGACTAGCGGGCCCTCCTACAATGAGCAGTTCTTC
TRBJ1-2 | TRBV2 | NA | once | CASSERGNYGYTF | TGTGCCAGCAGTGAACGGGGGAACTATGGCTACACCTTC
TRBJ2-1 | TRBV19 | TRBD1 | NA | CASRTGINNEQFF | TGTGCCAGTAGGACAGGGATCAACAATGAGCAGTTCTTC
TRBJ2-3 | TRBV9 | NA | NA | CASSVALADTQYF | TGTGCCAGCAGCGTAGCTCTGGCCGATACGCAGTATTTT
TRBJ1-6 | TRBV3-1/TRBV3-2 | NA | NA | CASSQAGTFMGSPLHF | TGTGCCAGCAGCCAAGCAGGGACCTTTATGGGTTCACCCCTCCACTTT
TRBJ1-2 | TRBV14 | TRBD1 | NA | CASSHLTGNYGYTF | TGTGCCAGCAGCCACTTGACAGGGAACTATGGCTACACCTTC
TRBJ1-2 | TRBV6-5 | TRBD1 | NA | CASWNRGRWSYGYTF | TGTGCCAGCTGGAACAGGGGACGTTGGTCCTATGGCTACACCTTC
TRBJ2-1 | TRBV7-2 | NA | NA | CASSLNFAGYYNEQFF | TGTGCCAGCAGCCTGAACTTCGCGGGATACTACAATGAGCAGTTCTTC
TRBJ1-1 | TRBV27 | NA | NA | CASSLSSWGRMNTEAFF | TGTGCCAGCAGTTTATCATCCTGGGGACGGATGAACACTGAAGCTTTCTTT
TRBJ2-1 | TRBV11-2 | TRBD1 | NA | CASSWGDRNGEQFF | TGTGCCAGCAGCTGGGGGGACAGGAACGGGGAGCAGTTCTTC
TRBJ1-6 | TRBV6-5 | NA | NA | CASSYSMTAGGSPLHF | TGTGCCAGCAGTTACTCAATGACAGCGGGTGGTTCACCCCTCCACTTT
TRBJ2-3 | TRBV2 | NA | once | CASSEFRGNTQYF | TGTGCCAGCAGTGAATTCAGGGGCAATACGCAGTATTTT
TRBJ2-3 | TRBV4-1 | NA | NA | CASSLLIGTDTQYF | TGCGCCAGCAGCTTACTAATCGGCACAGATACGCAGTATTTT